The source of this T cell receptor (beta chain) is a study of CD8 T cells in ankylosing spondylitis. Study results and limitations: For ankylosing spondylitis blood, a TCR beta motif of about eight highly homologous variants appeared characteristic.

Trimming took 2 bases from V and 5 from J, leaving 18 bases between them. The CDR3 has 16 residues. The germline V gene encodes CDR1 SEHNR and CDR2 FQNEAQ (reference sequence). Regarding this clonotype: The antigen remains unidentified.

Using its own MiXCR run on the 5' RACE reads, TCRdb lists one record per CDR3 protein. The table shows about 540,000 distinct CDR3 sequences, with roughly an eighth occurring only once. This clonotype originated in a male donor with ankylosing spondylitis. What was sequenced was blood, either unsorted or a sorted T cell fraction (not recorded which). The V and J genes are TRBV7-9 and TRBJ2-5; D assignment may be TRBD1 or TRBD2 (5 bases each). Written as DNA, the CDR3 is TGTGCCAGCAGCTTACGGCCGGGCTGGGGGTTGGAGACCCAGTACTTC. Translating gives CASSLRPGWGLETQYF. Using reference TRBV7-9 and TRBJ2-5 for the parts outside the CDR3, the full variable domain is DTGVSQNPRHKITKRGQNVTFRCDPISEHNRLYWYRQTLGQGPEFLTYFQNEAQLEKSRLLSDRFSAERPKGSFSTLEIQRTEQGDSAMYLCASSLRPGWGLETQYFGPGTRLLVL.